This T cell receptor (beta chain) was observed in a study of T cells in Graves' hyperthyroidism and ophthalmopathy. Regarding the study as a whole: Ophthalmopathy and stable hyperthyroidism were told apart by a 13 V-J model.

Active moderate-to-severe ophthalmopathy, Clinical Activity Score at least 3, NOSPECS at least 4, under 3 months' duration. What was amplified from RNA transcripts were TCR beta CDR3 regions. HTBI primers were used for first-round RT-PCR of the TCR CDR3. TCRdb ran MiXCR on the multiplex PCR reads and lists one entry per CDR3 protein. The sample lists some 320,000 distinct CDR3 sequences; 12% to 15% were seen once. As to this clonotype: Its antigen is not known.

Between the trimmed V and J ends, which lost 4 bases and 10 bases, there was a span of 8 bases. The CDR3 covers 11 residues. The germline V gene encodes CDR1 SGHAT and CDR2 FQNNGV. The sequencing input was blood. This TCR was recovered from a woman aged 40 to 50 with Graves' ophthalmopathy. The J gene is TRBJ2-1, the V gene TRBV11-2; D is perhaps TRBD2 (5 bases). The CDR3 protein is CASSSGREQFF. CDR3 nucleotides: TGTGCCAGCAGCTCGGGGAGAGAGCAGTTCTTC.